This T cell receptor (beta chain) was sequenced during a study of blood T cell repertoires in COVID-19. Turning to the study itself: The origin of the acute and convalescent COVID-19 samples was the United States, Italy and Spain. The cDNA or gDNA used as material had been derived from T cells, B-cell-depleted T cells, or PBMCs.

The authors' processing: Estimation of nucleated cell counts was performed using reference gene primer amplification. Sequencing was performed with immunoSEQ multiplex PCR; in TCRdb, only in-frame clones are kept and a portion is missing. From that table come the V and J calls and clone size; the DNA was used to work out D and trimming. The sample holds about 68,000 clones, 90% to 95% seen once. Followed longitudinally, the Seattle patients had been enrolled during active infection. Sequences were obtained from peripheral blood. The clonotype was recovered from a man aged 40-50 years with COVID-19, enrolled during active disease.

This CDR3 is CASRGRYEQYF. Written as DNA, the CDR3 is TGTGCCAGCAGGGGGCGCTACGAGCAGTACTTC. The chain employs TRBV6-5 and TRBJ2-7; perhaps TRBD1 as D (5 bases). Trimming took 6 bases from V and 3 from J, leaving 6 bases between them. Per the germline V gene, CDR1 is MNHEY and CDR2 is SVGAGI. The CDR3 contains 11 residues.